These 14 T cell receptor beta chains originate from one sample sequenced in a study of vaccination effects on CD4 cells after COVID-19. Their specific antigens are unknown. Peptide-pool stimulation followed by sequencing identified expanded antigen-specific CD4+ clonotypes in the ViraFEST assay. Scientists isolated CD4+ T cells after a roughly 10-day culture period ended. Vaccination of participants consisted of two doses of either the BNT162b2 or mRNA-1273 vaccine. Method: immunoSEQ multiplex PCR; TCRdb's copy keeps in-frame clones and lacks some. Among roughly 55,000 clones listed, 75% to 85% were seen once. Here the sequenced sample was CD4+ T cells from PBMCs cultured with HCoV-OC43 spike peptides, taken after COVID-19 vaccination. Subset denoted: HCoV-OC43 spike overlapping peptide pool stimulation. The receptor source for this set is a human donor who received a COVID-19 vaccine.

The chain uses TRBV6-4 and TRBJ1-5, with D possibly being TRBD1 (5 bases). V was shortened by 0 bases and J by 2 bases, with 17 bases between the two germline ends. The CDR3 extends over 18 amino acids. Germline V gives CDR1 MRHNA, CDR2 SNTAGT. CDR3 loop: CASSDSSRARRGNQPQHF. The CDR3 region has the DNA TGTGCCAGCAGTGACTCGAGCAGGGCTCGGAGGGGCAATCAGCCCCAGCATTTT.

Only a few counts were recorded for this clone. The genes are TRBV4-1 and TRBJ1-5, with 9 bases identical to TRBD1. The V and J ends lost 0 bases and 2 bases, in that order; junction bases with no gene match: 14. The germline V gene has CDR1 MGHRA and CDR2 YSYEKL. The CDR3 spans 20 residues. CDR3 amino acids: CASSQDLRSTGGFGNQPQHF. CDR3 DNA: TGCGCCAGCAGCCAAGACTTGCGATCAACAGGGGGCTTTGGCAATCAGCCCCAGCATTTT.

The chain combines TRBV11-2 with TRBJ1-3; D is unresolved. Germline V CDR1 and CDR2: SGHAT, FQNNGV. The V end lost 2 bases, the J end lost 8 bases, and 10 bases lay between the germline ends. The CDR3 covers 13 residues. In DNA form, the CDR3 reads TGTGCCAGCAGCTTAAAACTCGCGGACACCATATATTTT. Its protein product is CASSLKLADTIYF. The variable domain in full, with the rest retrieved from reference TRBV11-2 and TRBJ1-3, is EAGVAQSPRYKIIEKRQSVAFWCNPISGHATLYWYQQILGQGPKLLIQFQNNGVVDDSQLPKDRFSAERLKGVDSTLKIQPAKLEDSAVYLCASSLKLADTIYFGEGSWLTVV.

The CDR3 sequence: CASSDYVGRGVSQPQHF. The CDR3 DNA sequence: TGTGCCAGTAGTGACTATGTAGGGAGGGGAGTTAGTCAGCCCCAGCATTTT. J is TRBJ1-5 and V is TRBV19; weak D call: TRBD1 (5 bases). The V end lost 5 bases, the J end lost 6 bases, and 23 bases lay between the germline ends. CDR1 and CDR2 (germline): LNHDA, SQIVND (reference sequence). The CDR3 spans 17 residues.

This chain connects TRBV28 to TRBJ1-5; D ambiguous. The CDR3 extends over 16 amino acids. Trimming took 6 bases from V and 8 from J, leaving 23 bases between them. CDR1 MDHEN and CDR2 SYDVKM come from the germline V gene. The CDR3 coding sequence is TGTGCCAGCAGACCGCTCCGGCTGGGAAGTACGAAGCCCCAGCATTTT. Protein: CASRPLRLGSTKPQHF.

This rearrangement joins TRBV18 to TRBJ2-6; D may be TRBD1 (5 bases). The CDR3 consists of 16 residues. Germline V lookup: CDR1 KGHSH, CDR2 LQKENI. V lost 5 bases to trimming and J lost 0 bases, with 11 bases between them. CDR3 bases: TGTGCCAGCTCAGACCAGGGCTCCTCTGGGGCCAACGTCCTGACTTTC. Translating it yields CASSDQGSSGANVLTF.

The table lists this clone with a few counts. The chain combines TRBV14 with TRBJ1-6; possible D gene TRBD1, 6 bases. In germline, CDR1 is SGHDN, CDR2 FVKESK. V lost 3 bases and J 7 bases, leaving 25 bases between the germline ends. There are 19 residues in the CDR3. CDR3 sequence (DNA): TGTGCCAGCAGCCAGAGGGCACAGAAAGCGGGACATCAAAATTCACCCCTCCACTTT. Translated: CASSQRAQKAGHQNSPLHF. The entire variable domain, with the rest obtained from reference TRBV14 and TRBJ1-6, is as follows: EAGVTQFPSHSVIEKGQTVTLRCDPISGHDNLYWYRRVMGKEIKFLLHFVKESKQDESGMPNNRFLAERTGGTYSTLKVQPAELEDSGVYFCASSQRAQKAGHQNSPLHFGNGTRLTVT.

As concerns this clone: This sample includes further DNA sequences coding for the same CDR3. V gene TRBV18 combines with J gene TRBJ1-1, with D tentatively TRBD1 (6 bases). Per germline, CDR1 KGHSH and CDR2 LQKENI. CDR3 length equals 13 residues. The V end was cut by 4 bases, the J end by 1 base, with 7 bases between. The CDR3 DNA follows: TGTGCCAGCTCACAGGGGGGGAACACTGAAGCTTTCTTT. Encoded protein: CASSQGGNTEAFF. Complete variable domain (other parts from reference TRBV18 and TRBJ1-1): NAGVMQNPRHLVRRRGQEARLRCSPMKGHSHVYWYRQLPEEGLKFMVYLQKENIIDESGMPKERFSAEFPKEGPSILRIQQVVRGDSAAYFCASSQGGNTEAFFGQGTRLTVV.

This clone was counted a single time. The chain employs TRBV9 and TRBJ2-6; D remains unclear. Germline V gene sequence: CDR1 SGDLS, CDR2 YYNGEE. The V end lost 3 bases, the J end lost 0 bases, and 10 bases lay between the germline ends. The CDR3 totals 16 residues. CDR3 residues: CASSDFRSSGANVLTF. The CDR3 DNA sequence: TGTGCCAGCAGCGATTTCCGGAGCTCTGGGGCCAACGTCCTGACTTTC.

The chain couples TRBV4-1 to TRBJ1-3, with a possible D match to TRBD1 (5 bases). Germline V gene data show CDR1 as MGHRA and CDR2 as YSYEKL. This CDR3 is built from 15 residues. V was cut by 3 bases and J by 0 bases, with 9 bases left in between. DNA of the CDR3: TGCGCCAGCAGCCAGGGGCATACCTCTGGAAACACCATATATTTT. It codes for CASSQGHTSGNTIYF.

The chain carries TRBV7-6 and TRBJ2-6; D tentatively fits TRBD1 or TRBD2 (5 bases each). Germline CDR1 is SGHVS and CDR2 is FNYEAQ. CDR3 length equals 15 residues. Trimming stripped 1 base from V and 4 bases from J, with 8 bases between. CDR3 in amino acids: CASSLGGLGANVLTF. For the CDR3, the DNA is TGTGCCAGCAGCTTAGGGGGGTTGGGGGCCAACGTCCTGACTTTC. Together with reference TRBV7-6 and TRBJ2-6, the CDR3 gives the full variable domain: GAGVSQSPRYKVTKRGQDVALRCDPISGHVSLYWYRQALGQGPEFLTYFNYEAQQDKSGLPNDRFSAERPEGSISTLTIQRTEQRDSAMYRCASSLGGLGANVLTFGAGSRLTVL.

CDR3 DNA sequence: TGTGCCAGCAGACCCGGGACAGGGAATGAAAAACTGTTTTTT. Translation: CASRPGTGNEKLFF. The chain recombines TRBV5-5 with TRBJ1-4; TRBD1 aligns across 9 bases. Germline V gives CDR1 SGHKS, CDR2 YYEKEE (reference sequence). V gave up 5 bases and J gave up 5 bases; unmatched junction bases: 4. CDR3 length: 14 amino acids.

The V and J genes are TRBV6-5 and TRBJ1-6; 7 bases map to TRBD1. Germline CDR1 reads MNHEY; CDR2 reads SVGAGI. The CDR3 contains 15 residues. Trimming removed 6 bases from V and 9 bases from J; junction bases left unmatched: 11. DNA of the CDR3: TGTGCCAGCAGCACTACAAGACAGGGAGGTTCACCCCTCCACTTT. Protein sequence: CASSTTRQGGSPLHF.

The V call is TRBV9, the J call TRBJ1-2, with D possibly being TRBD1 (6 bases). CDR1 SGDLS and CDR2 YYNGEE come from the germline V gene. The CDR3 is 16 residues long. Between the trimmed V and J ends, which lost 2 bases and 5 bases, there was a span of 19 bases. For the CDR3, the DNA is TGTGCCAGCAGCGTTATCCCGGGGACACAAATTTATGGCTACACCTTC. This sequence encodes CASSVIPGTQIYGYTF.